The present T cell receptor (beta chain) was sequenced within a study of cytomegalovirus exposure and HLA in healthy donors. Amplification used 60 Vbeta primers and 13 Jbeta primers. Sequencing used immunoSEQ multiplex PCR; TCRdb keeps in-frame clones, though not all of them. The sample lists around 180,000 clones, about 78% occurring once. This clonotype originated in a man aged 60 to 69 in good health and CMV-seronegative. The specimen was PBMCs.

The CDR3 protein is CASSPTTGPYNEQFF. As DNA, the CDR3 is TGTGCCAGCTCACCTACGACAGGGCCGTACAATGAGCAGTTCTTC. The chain employs TRBV18 and TRBJ2-1, with 7 positions matching TRBD1. Looked up from germline, CDR1 is KGHSH and CDR2 is LQKENI. The CDR3 length is 15 residues. J lost 4 bases, V lost 3 bases, and 6 bases had no gene match.